This T cell receptor beta chain is from a study of radiation and T cells in renal cell carcinoma. Clones were sequenced by immunoSEQ multiplex PCR, and TCRdb holds only the in-frame ones, with some missing. The table shows around 170,000 clones, with roughly nine tenths occurring only once. Time point meaning: blood 4 weeks post-SBRT, at nephrectomy. Indicated treatment: 15 Gy SBRT to primary tumor, nephrectomy 4 weeks later. There are 12 residues in the CDR3. The V gene lost 4 bases and the J gene lost 5 bases, with 8 bases spanning the gap. CDR1 and CDR2 from the germline V gene are MNHNS and SASEGT.

This sample comprised blood, obtained from a patient whose treatment included radiotherapy and nephrectomy. This TCR derives from a woman in her fifties or sixties with renal cell carcinoma. This rearrangement joins TRBV6-1 to TRBJ1-2; D may be TRBD1 (5 bases). The CDR3 nucleotides are TGTGCCAGCAGTGGGCGGACATATGGCTACACCTTC. Translating gives CASSGRTYGYTF.